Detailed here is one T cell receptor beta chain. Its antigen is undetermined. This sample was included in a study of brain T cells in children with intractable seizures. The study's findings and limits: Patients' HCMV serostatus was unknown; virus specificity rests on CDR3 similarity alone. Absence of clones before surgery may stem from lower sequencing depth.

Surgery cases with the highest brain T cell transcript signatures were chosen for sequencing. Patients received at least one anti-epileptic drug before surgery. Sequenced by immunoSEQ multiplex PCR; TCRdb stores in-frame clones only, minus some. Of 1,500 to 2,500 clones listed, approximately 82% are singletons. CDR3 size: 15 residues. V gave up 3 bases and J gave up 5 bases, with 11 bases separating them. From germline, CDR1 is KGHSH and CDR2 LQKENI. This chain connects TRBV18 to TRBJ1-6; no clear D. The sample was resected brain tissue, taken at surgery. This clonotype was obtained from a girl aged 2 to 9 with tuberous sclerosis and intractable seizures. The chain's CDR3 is CASSPSLRDNSPLHF. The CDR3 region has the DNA TGTGCCAGCTCACCGAGTTTGAGGGATAATTCACCCCTCCACTTT.